The clone carrying this T cell receptor (beta chain) has just one count. Its antigen is unknown. The CDR3 runs 10 residues. The V end lost 6 bases, the J end lost 11 bases, and 13 bases lay between the germline ends. CDR1 is SQVTM and CDR2 is ANQGSEA in the germline V gene. Treatment given: oral pan-JAK inhibitor, 5-10 mg twice daily. PBMC-derived CD4+ and CD8+ T cells were sorted. Following extraction, RNA underwent reverse transcription to cDNA, which served as the sequencing template. The method was immunoSEQ multiplex PCR; TCRdb's version includes in-frame clones alone and lacks a portion of them. The sample holds 150,000 to 200,000 clones, around three fifths seen once. This entry belongs to a study of CD8+ T cells in alopecia areata. Study-wide results and caveats: Only one nonresponder was present, which leaves the link between baseline CD8+ expansion and response uncertain. Lesional tissue from the scalp (especially in alopecia totalis/universalis) showed higher clonality than normal scalp. Scalp clonality and expanded CD8+ clones among the top 100 fell significantly with tofacitinib.

This TCR was sampled from a human donor with alopecia areata. This sequence joins TRBV29-1 and TRBJ1-2; a weak D match, TRBD1 (5 bases). The specimen was CD4+ T cells sorted from blood, collected at week 24, from a patient treated with tofacitinib. CDR3: CSVGERGYTF. The DNA of the CDR3 is TGCAGCGTAGGGGAACGGGGATACACCTTC.